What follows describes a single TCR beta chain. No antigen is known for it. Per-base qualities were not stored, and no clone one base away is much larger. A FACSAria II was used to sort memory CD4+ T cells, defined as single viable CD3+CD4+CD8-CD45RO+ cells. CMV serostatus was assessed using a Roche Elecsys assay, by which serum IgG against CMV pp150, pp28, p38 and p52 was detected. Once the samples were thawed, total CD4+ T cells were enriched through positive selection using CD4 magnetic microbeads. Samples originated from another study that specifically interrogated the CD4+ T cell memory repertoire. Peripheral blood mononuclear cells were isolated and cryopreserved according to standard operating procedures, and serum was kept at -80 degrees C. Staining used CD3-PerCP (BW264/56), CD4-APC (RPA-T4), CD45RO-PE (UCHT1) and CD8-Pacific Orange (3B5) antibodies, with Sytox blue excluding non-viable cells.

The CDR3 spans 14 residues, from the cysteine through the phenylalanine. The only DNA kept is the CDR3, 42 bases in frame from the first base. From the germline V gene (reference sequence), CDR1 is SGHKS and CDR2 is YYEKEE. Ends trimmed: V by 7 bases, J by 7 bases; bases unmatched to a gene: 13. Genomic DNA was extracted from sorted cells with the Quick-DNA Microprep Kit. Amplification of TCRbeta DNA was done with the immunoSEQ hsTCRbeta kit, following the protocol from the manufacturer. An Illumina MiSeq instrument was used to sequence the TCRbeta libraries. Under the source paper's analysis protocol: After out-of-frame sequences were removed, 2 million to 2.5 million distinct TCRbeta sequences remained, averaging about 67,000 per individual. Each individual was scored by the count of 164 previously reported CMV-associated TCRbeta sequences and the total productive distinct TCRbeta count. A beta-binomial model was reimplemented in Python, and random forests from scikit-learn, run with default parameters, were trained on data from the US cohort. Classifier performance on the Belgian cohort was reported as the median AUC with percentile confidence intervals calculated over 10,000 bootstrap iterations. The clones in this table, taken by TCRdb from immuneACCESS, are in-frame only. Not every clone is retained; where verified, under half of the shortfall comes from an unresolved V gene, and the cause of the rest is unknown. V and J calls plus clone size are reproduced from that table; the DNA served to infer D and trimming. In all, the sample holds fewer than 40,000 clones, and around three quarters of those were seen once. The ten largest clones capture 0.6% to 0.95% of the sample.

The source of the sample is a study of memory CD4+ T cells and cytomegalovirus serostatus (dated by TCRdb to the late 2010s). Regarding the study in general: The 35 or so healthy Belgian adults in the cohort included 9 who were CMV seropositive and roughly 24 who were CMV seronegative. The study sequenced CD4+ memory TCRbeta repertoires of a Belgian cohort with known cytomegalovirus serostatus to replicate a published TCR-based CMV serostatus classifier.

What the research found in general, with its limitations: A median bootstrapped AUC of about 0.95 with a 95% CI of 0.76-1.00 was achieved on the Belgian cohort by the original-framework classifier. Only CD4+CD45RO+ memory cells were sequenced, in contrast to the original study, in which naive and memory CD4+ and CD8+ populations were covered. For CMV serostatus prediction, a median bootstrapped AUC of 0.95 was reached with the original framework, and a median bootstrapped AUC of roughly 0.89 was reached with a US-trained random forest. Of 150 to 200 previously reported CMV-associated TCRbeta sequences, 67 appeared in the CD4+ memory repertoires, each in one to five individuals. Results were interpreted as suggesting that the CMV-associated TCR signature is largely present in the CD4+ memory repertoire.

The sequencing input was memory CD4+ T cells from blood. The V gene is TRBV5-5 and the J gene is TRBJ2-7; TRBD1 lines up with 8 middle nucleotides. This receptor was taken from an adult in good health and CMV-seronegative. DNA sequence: TGTGCCAGCTTACGGACAGGGTCAACGAGGGAGCAGTACTTC. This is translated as CASLRTGSTREQYF.